The clone carrying this T cell receptor (beta chain) showed up just once. This sample was taken from a study of blood T cell repertoires in COVID-19. Study in general: The United States, Italy and Spain supplied acute and convalescent COVID-19 samples. The analysed material was cDNA or gDNA that came from T cells, B-cell-depleted T cells, or PBMCs.

The germline V gene encodes CDR1 GTSNPN and CDR2 SVGIG (reference sequence). The CDR3 has 15 amino acids. V was clipped by 1 base and J by 5 bases, with 14 bases between them. Only in-frame clones appear in the TCRdb table, and some are missing; sequencing was by immunoSEQ multiplex PCR. The sample contains 300,000 to 350,000 clones, nearly 90% of which appear only once. Those enrolled in Seattle joined during active infection and were followed longitudinally afterward. The sequence came from a woman aged 40 to 50 with COVID-19, enrolled during active disease. The chain combines TRBV30 with TRBJ1-4, with D possibly TRBD1 on 5 matching bases. What was sequenced was peripheral blood. The DNA for the CDR3 is TGTGCCTGGAGTGCGACAGTGCACGGAAATGAAAAACTGTTTTTT. It is translated as CAWSATVHGNEKLFF.